The present entry profiles one TCR beta chain with its context. It lacks a known antigen. Base quality data are lacking; no much larger clone is found one base away. TCRdb names Illumina NovaSeq 6000 as the instrument used. TCRalpha and TCRbeta cDNA libraries were built by 5'RACE with constant-segment primers, adding sample barcodes and unique molecular identifiers. RNA was extracted from every sample with Trizol reagent. The libraries were amplified in two PCR steps, and the second step added a second sample barcode and Illumina TruSeq adapters. Libraries were sequenced on an Illumina NovaSeq with 2 x 150 bp paired-end reads. The authors processed their data as follows. Reads were demultiplexed and collapsed into UMI-guided consensus sequences with migec v1.2.7. Using mixcr v2.1.11, UMI consensuses were aligned to TRA and TRB V and J templates and then assembled into clonotypes. A clonotype was counted as expanded or contracted only when both edgeR and NoisET called the clonotype significant, with the noise models trained on biological replicates. For edgeR calls, the cutoffs were a false discovery rate-adjusted p below 0.01 and a log2 fold-change threshold of 1. As an exploratory analysis of dynamics, max-normalized trajectories of the 1000 most abundant clonotypes were examined by PCA with hierarchical clustering. Separately sequenced CD4+ and CD8+ repertoires were used to assign the CD4 or CD8 phenotype of responding clones. The public reads were reanalyzed by TCRdb: fastp trimming at Q25, MiXCR alignment, in-frame beta chains only. Identical CDR3 proteins give one entry, which carries the most common genes and DNA. The V and J calls were not made by the authors but by TCRdb's processing. This sample has under 200,000 distinct CDR3 sequences in its table, and approximately 10% of those were observed once. The ten largest account for around 3.8% of the sample.

The sample belongs to a study of T-cell memory formation after mild COVID-19 (dated by TCRdb to the early 2020s). Some background on the complete study: TCR sequence clusters from the two donors were found to be largely donor specific. T-cell clones expanding and contracting after mild COVID-19 in two donors were tracked by longitudinal TCRalpha and TCRbeta repertoire sequencing. Two young, previously healthy adult volunteers, one female and one male, were included in the cohort. What the authors observed across the whole study: Clones contracting from day 15 to 85 had balanced CD4/CD8 phenotypes, while a second wave expanding from day 15 to 37 was biased towards CD4+. Contracting CD4+ clones were located mainly in the CM and EM memory subsets, whereas CD8+ clones were found to be enriched in EMRA. The detection of some responding clones in pre-infection memory suggests that pre-existing cross-reactive memory T cells joined the SARS-CoV-2 response. Only a couple of mild cases were covered by the study, and larger cohorts that include severe cases with pre-infection samples were considered necessary. SARS-CoV-2 specificity of the second-wave clones peaking on day 37 was not confirmed.

The CDR3 runs 15 amino acids, cysteine and phenylalanine included. CDR3 DNA only is kept here, 45 bases in frame from base 1. V is pruned by 6 bases and J by 6 bases, leaving 10 bases of the junction without a gene match. The germline V gene supplies CDR1 MDHEN and CDR2 SYDVKM. PBMCs were isolated by Ficoll-Paque density gradient centrifugation. Sequencing input: PBMCs or a T cell subset sorted from them (not recorded which). The chain is assembled from TRBV28 and TRBJ2-1; 8 bases in between match TRBD1. The receptor was derived from a man younger than 30 who had mild COVID-19 (a few samples of this study predate the infection). The sample titles of this study are shuffled in the database, so cell type and time point are left out; the donor was told from shared clones. The CDR3 region has the sequence CASSESDRVSNEQFF. The DNA is as follows: TGTGCCAGCAGCGAGTCGGACAGGGTGAGCAATGAGCAGTTCTTC.